The 25 T cell receptor beta chains listed next were all sequenced from one sample in a study of cytomegalovirus exposure and HLA in healthy donors. The PCR made use of 60 Vbeta and 13 Jbeta primers. Sequencing was performed with immunoSEQ multiplex PCR; in TCRdb, only in-frame clones are kept and a portion is missing. Among roughly 130,000 clones listed, around 80% were seen once. Sequencing was done on a sample of PBMCs. These receptors were obtained from a man aged 25 to 40 in good health and CMV-seronegative.

This chain uses TRBV12-5 with TRBJ2-3; no clear D gene. V lost 8 bases, J lost 5 bases, and 14 bases lay in between. The CDR3 is 13 amino acids. The germline CDR1 and CDR2 sequences are LGHNT and FRNRAP. This CDR3 is CASPAEARDTQYF. CDR3 sequence (DNA): TGTGCTAGTCCCGCCGAGGCTAGAGATACGCAGTATTTT.

This clone is a singleton in its sample. J is TRBJ1-1 and V is TRBV28; D unresolved. Trimming shortened V by 2 bases and J by 10 bases, and 20 bases separated the two germline ends. Germline assignment: CDR1 MDHEN and CDR2 SYDVKM. The CDR3 has 15 amino acids. CDR3 loop: CASSLVGTVALGAFF. For the CDR3, the DNA is TGTGCCAGCAGTTTAGTCGGAACAGTGGCTCTTGGAGCTTTCTTT.

The chain uses TRBV4-2 and TRBJ2-7, with 7 bases aligning to TRBD1. The J segment lost 2 bases and the V segment lost 4 bases, leaving 5 bases of the junction unmatched. The CDR3 sequence is 14 residues long. Germline-derived CDR1 and CDR2 are LGHNA and YNFKEQ. The CDR3 sequence: CASSPGQIAYEQYF. In DNA, the CDR3 is TGTGCCAGCAGCCCGGGACAGATCGCCTACGAGCAGTACTTC.

This clone has only a few counts. The rearrangement links TRBV6-1 to TRBJ1-5; D unresolved. Germline assignment: CDR1 MNHNS and CDR2 SASEGT. The CDR3 has 13 amino acids. With 3 bases removed from V and 4 bases from J, the gap between germline ends came to 7 bases. CDR3 region: CASSDHSNQPQHF. CDR3 coding DNA: TGTGCCAGCAGTGATCACAGTAATCAGCCCCAGCATTTT.

The chain combines TRBV6-4 with TRBJ2-3; 9 bases are a match to TRBD2. This CDR3 contains 15 residues. V gave up 6 bases and J gave up 2 bases; unmatched junction bases: 6. CDR1 and CDR2 from the germline V gene are MRHNA and SNTAGT. The CDR3 DNA follows: TGTGCCAGCAGCCGGACTAGCGAGAACACAGATACGCAGTATTTT. This gives the protein CASSRTSENTDTQYF.

This chain uses TRBV2 with TRBJ1-2; possible D gene TRBD1, 6 bases. Trimming shortened V by 7 bases and J by 6 bases, and 15 bases separated the two germline ends. The CDR3 spans 13 residues. The V gene's germline CDR1 is SNHLY and CDR2 FYNNEI. The CDR3 region has the DNA TGTGCCAGCAAGGCCAGGGGCGTCGATGGCTACACCTTC. This codes for CASKARGVDGYTF.

V gene TRBV6-5 combines with J gene TRBJ1-1; maybe TRBD1 (5 bases). Germline V CDR1 and CDR2: MNHEY, SVGAGI. The CDR3 is made up of 13 amino acids. V dropped 7 bases and J dropped 0 bases, with 9 bases sitting between them. The CDR3 bases are TGTGCCAGCACGGGGGGTATGAACACTGAAGCTTTCTTT. It encodes CASTGGMNTEAFF.

This clone was picked up a small number of times. This chain connects TRBV6-5 to TRBJ1-5; no clear D gene. V was cut by 5 bases and J by 0 bases, with 11 bases left in between. CDR3 size: 15 residues. Germline V gene sequence: CDR1 MNHEY, CDR2 SVGAGI. CDR3 protein: CASSTGLSSNQPQHF. The CDR3 nucleotides are TGTGCCAGCAGTACCGGACTGAGTAGCAATCAGCCCCAGCATTTT.

V is TRBV2 and J is TRBJ2-3, with TRBD1 matching 11 bases. Trimming cost V 6 bases and J 6 bases; bases outside gene matches: 14. Germline V gene data show CDR1 as SNHLY and CDR2 as FYNNEI. The CDR3 is 17 amino acids. The CDR3 region is CASRAAWTGGILDTQYF. In DNA form, the CDR3 reads TGTGCCAGCAGAGCCGCCTGGACAGGGGGCATTTTGGATACGCAGTATTTT.

The chain recombines TRBV5-1 with TRBJ2-7; D is perhaps TRBD2 (6 bases). V shed 1 base and J shed 3 bases, with 11 bases lying between them. This CDR3 has 14 residues. Germline-derived CDR1 and CDR2 are SGHRS and YFSETQ. For the CDR3, the DNA is TGCGCCAGCAGCTTGAAGAGGGGAGGCTACGAGCAGTACTTC. The encoded protein is CASSLKRGGYEQYF.

This clone turned up a few times. V is TRBV11-2 and J is TRBJ2-3; 10 nucleotides line up with TRBD1. The germline V gene encodes CDR1 SGHAT and CDR2 FQNNGV. The CDR3 spans 17 residues. The junction had 15 bases not matched to a gene; V was cut back by 5 bases and J by 7 bases. The CDR3 DNA reads TGTGCCAGCAGCGACACCCCCGGGACAGGGGTCAGGAATACGCAGTATTTT. It encodes CASSDTPGTGVRNTQYF.

This clone was recorded a few times. The junction and the germline gene differ at one end; a read error may be behind it. The chain uses TRBV30 and TRBJ2-4, with 7 bases fitting TRBD1. From germline, CDR1 is GTSNPN and CDR2 SVGIG (reference sequence). CDR3 length: 13 residues. Written as DNA, the CDR3 is TGTGCCTGGAGTGTTAGACAGGGAAACAGTCAGTACTTC. This sequence encodes CAWSVRQGNSQYF.

This chain joins TRBV18 and TRBJ2-5; 8 bases are shared with TRBD2. The germline V gene encodes CDR1 KGHSH and CDR2 LQKENI. This CDR3 has 18 amino acids. Trimming took 3 bases from V and 5 from J; bases not matched to a gene: 17. The CDR3 bases are TGTGCCAGCTCACCCTTCGGGGGGGCCTCACCCGTAAAGGAGACCCAGTACTTC. Translated, it gives CASSPFGGASPVKETQYF.

The J gene is TRBJ2-3, the V gene TRBV25-1; 10 bases line up with TRBD1. The CDR3 is 16 amino acids. Germline V gene sequence: CDR1 MGHDK, CDR2 SYGVNS. The V gene end was trimmed by 6 bases and the J gene end by 3 bases; junction bases not matched to a gene: 9. CDR3 in amino acids: CASSPLGDRGTDTQYF. The DNA for the CDR3 is TGTGCCAGCAGCCCACTTGGGGACAGGGGTACAGATACGCAGTATTTT.

V and J are TRBV11-2 and TRBJ2-7, with a possible D match to TRBD1 (8 bases). Germline lookup yields CDR1 SGHAT and CDR2 FQNNGV. Deletions cut 3 bases from V and 7 bases from J, with 22 bases between. The CDR3 contains 16 residues. CDR3: CASSLAKTGEGGEQYF. CDR3 bases: TGTGCCAGCAGCTTGGCTAAGACAGGGGAGGGCGGAGAGCAGTACTTC.

This chain links TRBV4-2 with TRBJ2-7; D is possibly TRBD1 (6 bases). Germline V lookup: CDR1 LGHNA, CDR2 YNFKEQ. V dropped 2 bases and J dropped 1 base, with 9 bases sitting between them. This CDR3 has 14 residues. The CDR3 reads CASSQPTGSYEQYF. The CDR3 DNA is TGTGCCAGCAGCCAACCCACAGGGTCCTACGAGCAGTACTTC.

The chain employs TRBV28 and TRBJ2-3, with D perhaps matching TRBD2 (5 bases). Germline V gives CDR1 MDHEN, CDR2 SYDVKM. This CDR3 region has 16 residues. V lost 3 bases, J lost 2 bases, and 15 bases lay in between. CDR3 amino acids: CASSLPWTGYTDTQYF. The CDR3 nucleotides are TGTGCCAGCAGTTTGCCGTGGACTGGATACACAGATACGCAGTATTTT.

The rearrangement joins TRBV2 to TRBJ2-3, with D unresolved. The V end lost 4 bases, the J end lost 12 bases, and 5 bases lay between the germline ends. CDR1 is SNHLY and CDR2 is FYNNEI in the germline V gene. CDR3 length: 9 residues. CDR3 region: CASSGPQYF. The DNA for the CDR3 is TGTGCCAGCAGTGGGCCCCAGTATTTT.

The chain joins TRBV21-1 to TRBJ2-7; TRBD2 is taken as the D call from the table, unchecked against the DNA. TRBV21-1 is deemed a pseudogene. The CDR3 sequence is 18 residues long. This CDR3 is CASSTTTTGRGGTYEQYF. The CDR3 DNA reads as TGTGCCAGCAGCACTACCACGACAGGGCGGGGGGGTACCTACGAGCAGTACTTC.

This chain links TRBV6-4 with TRBJ1-5; D is possibly TRBD1 (5 bases). CDR3 length equals 16 residues. V lost 3 bases to trimming and J lost 4 bases, with 16 bases between them. Germline CDR1 and CDR2: MRHNA and SNTAGT. The CDR3 region has the DNA TGTGCCAGCAGTGAGCGAGGGACTTCAGGGAATCAGCCCCAGCATTTT. Amino acid sequence: CASSERGTSGNQPQHF.

The rearrangement links TRBV6-1 to TRBJ2-7; 9 bases fit TRBD1. Germline CDR1 MNHNS, CDR2 SASEGT. V gave up 1 base and J gave up 0 bases; unmatched junction bases: 4. The CDR3 is made up of 16 amino acids. The CDR3 here is CASSEDPDRGSYEQYF. CDR3 nucleotides: TGTGCCAGCAGTGAAGACCCGGACAGGGGCTCCTACGAGCAGTACTTC.

The chain uses TRBV6-5 and TRBJ1-2; 7 bases agree with TRBD1. Germline assignment: CDR1 MNHEY and CDR2 SVGAGI. The CDR3 extends over 14 amino acids. V lost 2 bases to trimming and J lost 6 bases; unmatched junction nucleotides: 6. CDR3 sequence: CASSYGTTGNGYTF. CDR3 nucleotide sequence: TGTGCCAGCAGTTACGGGACGACAGGGAATGGCTACACCTTC.

This chain connects TRBV19 to TRBJ1-1; perhaps TRBD1 as D (5 bases). V lost 7 bases and J 8 bases, leaving 29 bases between the germline ends. The germline V gene has CDR1 LNHDA and CDR2 SQIVND (reference sequence). CDR3 length: 17 amino acids. The CDR3 sequence is CASTSRTKGLTKREAFF. As DNA, the CDR3 is TGTGCCAGTACCTCAAGGACTAAGGGACTCACCAAGAGAGAAGCTTTCTTT.

This clone showed up just once. This sequence joins TRBV6-5 and TRBJ1-1, with D possibly being TRBD1 (5 bases). Trimming removed 0 bases from V and 5 bases from J, with 7 bases in between. Germline CDR1 is MNHEY and CDR2 is SVGAGI. There are 13 residues in the CDR3. CDR3 DNA sequence: TGTGCCAGCAGTTACTCGAAGGGGACTGAAGCTTTCTTT. It codes for CASSYSKGTEAFF.

The V call is TRBV10-3, the J call TRBJ2-7; 9 positions agree with TRBD1. The germline V gene has CDR1 ENHRY and CDR2 SYGVKD. The CDR3 spans 14 residues. V was pared by 10 bases and J by 0 bases, with 7 bases of the junction left unmatched. This chain's CDR3 is CASRGTGNSYEQYF. The DNA of the CDR3 is TGTGCCAGCCGAGGGACAGGGAACTCCTACGAGCAGTACTTC.